The clone carrying this T cell receptor beta chain was detected a few times. This CDR3 is 14 amino acids long. Germline V lookup: CDR1 SQVTM, CDR2 ANQGSEA. V shed 4 bases and J shed 1 base, with 11 bases lying between them. This specimen comes from a study of blood T cell repertoires in COVID-19. Looking at the study overall: The cDNA or gDNA used as material had been derived from T cells, B-cell-depleted T cells, or PBMCs.

Per the original methods: Amplifying reference gene primers gave estimates of nucleated cell counts. Measured with immunoSEQ multiplex PCR; TCRdb has only the in-frame clones, and not every one. That table supplies the V and J calls and clone size; D and trimming were determined from the DNA. The top ten hold roughly a tenth of the sample, which has 97,000 or so clones, roughly 80% seen once. The chain joins TRBV29-1 to TRBJ1-5, with a weak D call TRBD1 (5 bases). The sequenced sample was peripheral blood. The TCR sequence derives from a man aged 60 to 69 with active or convalescent COVID-19. The CDR3 protein is CSVAGGVSNQPQHF. DNA of the CDR3: TGCAGCGTTGCCGGGGGTGTAAGCAATCAGCCCCAGCATTTT. Filled out from reference TRBV29-1 and TRBJ1-5, the complete variable domain reads SAVISQKPSRDICQRGTSLTIQCQVDSQVTMMFWYRQQPGQSLTLIATANQGSEATYESGFVIDKFPISRPNLTFSTLTVSNMSPEDSSIYLCSVAGGVSNQPQHFGDGTRLSIL.